This entry lists 8 T cell receptor beta chains sequenced from one sample in a study of blood T cells in healthy people across ages (dated by TCRdb to between 2014 and 2017). The library relied on 5' RACE. The instrument was an Illumina HiSeq 2500. A second PCR of roughly 6 to 11 cycles was performed with a sample-barcoded 5' primer and a J-beta primer mix. TCRdb cleaned the public reads at Q25 with fastp, built clones with MiXCR and kept in-frame beta chains. Entries are consolidated by CDR3 protein sequence, retaining the most common genes and DNA. For this sample the table gives over 600,000 distinct CDR3 sequences, of which about half were detected only once. The ten top clones hold over 15% of the sample. Source material: blood. The receptors here all came from an elderly man in good health.

In its sample, this clonotype was seen a few times. The rearrangement uses TRBV6-5 and TRBJ2-1, with unresolved D. Deletions cut 5 bases from V and 9 bases from J, with 17 bases between. The CDR3 has 14 residues. Germline V gives CDR1 MNHEY, CDR2 SVGAGI. The CDR3 loop reads CASSPARSRIEQFF. CDR3 DNA sequence: TGTGCCAGCAGTCCCGCCCGGTCTCGTATTGAGCAGTTCTTC.

This clonotype has more than one count but fewer than ten. The chain uses TRBV7-2 and TRBJ2-2; 10 nucleotides line up with TRBD2. V was clipped by 6 bases and J by 4 bases; unmatched bases: 11. Germline lookup yields CDR1 SGHTA and CDR2 FQGNSA. This CDR3 has 17 amino acids. CDR3: CASSIGLAVVLTGELFF. The CDR3 nucleotides are TGTGCCAGCAGTATCGGACTAGCGGTTGTCCTCACCGGGGAGCTGTTTTTT.

This chain uses TRBV20-1 with TRBJ2-5, with 10 positions matching TRBD1. The J call may not be correct, given that the DNA end is closer to TRBJ2-7. The CDR3 has 17 amino acids. Germline CDR1 DFQATT, CDR2 SNEGSKA (reference sequence). The DNA of the CDR3 is TGCAGTGCGGAAGTAGGGTCGTCGGGGACAGGGGCCTACGAGCAGTACTTC. It translates to CSAEVGSSGTGAYEQYF.

This clonotype was recorded a few times. The J gene is TRBJ1-1, the V gene TRBV7-2; possible D gene TRBD1, 6 bases. This CDR3 contains 15 residues. The germline V and J ends were trimmed by 5 bases and 1 base, with 14 bases remaining between them. Germline V gene data show CDR1 as SGHTA and CDR2 as FQGNSA. CDR3 sequence reads: CASSTTGVANTEAFF. CDR3 sequence (DNA): TGTGCCAGCAGCACGACAGGTGTCGCGAACACTGAAGCTTTCTTT.

The chain joins TRBV7-6 to TRBJ2-5, with unresolved D. V was cut by 5 bases and J by 0 bases, with 10 bases left in between. Germline CDR1 is SGHVS and CDR2 is FNYEAQ. The CDR3 covers 14 residues. The CDR3 sequence is CASSTIGNQETQYF. CDR3 sequence (DNA): TGTGCCAGCAGCACGATCGGAAACCAAGAGACCCAGTACTTC.

This chain joins TRBV7-2 and TRBJ2-5; no firm D call. The J call is in doubt because the DNA end fits TRBJ2-7 better. The germline CDR1 and CDR2 sequences are SGHTA and FQGNSA. This CDR3 region has 12 residues. The CDR3 loop reads CASSQMSLEQYF. For the CDR3, the DNA is TGTGCCAGCAGCCAAATGAGTCTCGAGCAGTACTTC.

The V gene is TRBV6-2 or TRBV6-3, the J gene TRBJ2-1; the D gene is possibly TRBD2 (6 bases). Germline V gene lookup returns CDR1 MNHEY and CDR2 SVGEGT. V gave up 3 bases and J gave up 3 bases, with 12 bases separating them. The CDR3 loop spans 15 amino acids. CDR3 nucleotide sequence: TGTGCCAGCAGTTATACGGGAGTTTTCTACAATGAGCAGTTCTTC. Translating gives CASSYTGVFYNEQFF.

V is TRBV12-3 or TRBV12-4 and J is TRBJ2-1, with D possibly TRBD2 on 6 matching bases. The CDR3 spans 15 residues. V gave up 6 bases and J gave up 6 bases, with 18 bases separating them. The CDR3 nucleotides are TGTGCCAGCAGACTTCAATTGGGGGGTGTCAATGAGCAGTTCTTC. It is translated as CASRLQLGGVNEQFF.